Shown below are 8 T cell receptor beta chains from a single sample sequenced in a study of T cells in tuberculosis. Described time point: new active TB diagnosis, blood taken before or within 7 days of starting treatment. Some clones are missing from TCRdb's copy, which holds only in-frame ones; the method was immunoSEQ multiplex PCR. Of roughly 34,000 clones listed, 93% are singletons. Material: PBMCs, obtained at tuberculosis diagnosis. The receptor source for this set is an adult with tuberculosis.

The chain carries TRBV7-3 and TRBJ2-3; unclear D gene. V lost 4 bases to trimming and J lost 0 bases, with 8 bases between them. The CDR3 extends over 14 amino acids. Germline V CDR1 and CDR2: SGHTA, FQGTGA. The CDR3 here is CASSSTGSTDTQYF. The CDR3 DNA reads TGTGCCAGCAGCTCTACCGGGAGCACAGATACGCAGTATTTT.

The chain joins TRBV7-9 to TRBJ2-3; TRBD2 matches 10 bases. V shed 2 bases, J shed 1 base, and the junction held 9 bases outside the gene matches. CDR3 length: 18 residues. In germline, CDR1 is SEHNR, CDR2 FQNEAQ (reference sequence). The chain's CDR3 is CASSLYRAGGPGTDTQYF. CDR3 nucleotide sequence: TGTGCCAGCAGCTTATACAGAGCGGGAGGGCCGGGCACAGATACGCAGTATTTT. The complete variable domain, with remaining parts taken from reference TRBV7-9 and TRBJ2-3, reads DTGVSQNPRHKITKRGQNVTFRCDPISEHNRLYWYRQTLGQGPEFLTYFQNEAQLEKSRLLSDRFSAERPKGSFSTLEIQRTEQGDSAMYLCASSLYRAGGPGTDTQYFGPGTRLTVL.

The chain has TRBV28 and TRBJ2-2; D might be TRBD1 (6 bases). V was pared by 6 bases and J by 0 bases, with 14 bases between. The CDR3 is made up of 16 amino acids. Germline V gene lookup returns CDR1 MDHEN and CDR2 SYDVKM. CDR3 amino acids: CASSNGQLPNTGELFF. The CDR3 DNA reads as TGTGCCAGCAGCAACGGACAGTTGCCGAACACCGGGGAGCTGTTTTTT. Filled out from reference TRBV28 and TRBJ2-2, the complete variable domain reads DVKVTQSSRYLVKRTGEKVFLECVQDMDHENMFWYRQDPGLGLRLIYFSYDVKMKEKGDIPEGYSVSREKKERFSLILESASTNQTSMYLCASSNGQLPNTGELFFGEGSRLTVL.

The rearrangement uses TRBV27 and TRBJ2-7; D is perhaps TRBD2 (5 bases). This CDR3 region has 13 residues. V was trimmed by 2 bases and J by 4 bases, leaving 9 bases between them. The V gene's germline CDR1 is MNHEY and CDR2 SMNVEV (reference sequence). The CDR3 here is CASSLGLAYEQYF. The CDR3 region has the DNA TGTGCCAGCAGTTTAGGGCTAGCTTACGAGCAGTACTTC.

CDR3 DNA sequence: TGTGCCAGCAGTGCCCCGGGACAGGGTTTCTACGAGCAGTACTTC. Residues: CASSAPGQGFYEQYF. V gene TRBV6-1 combines with J gene TRBJ2-7; 9 positions agree with TRBD1. Trimming cost V 4 bases and J 3 bases; bases outside gene matches: 7. CDR1 is MNHNS, CDR2 SASEGT, per germline. The length of the CDR3 is 15 residues.

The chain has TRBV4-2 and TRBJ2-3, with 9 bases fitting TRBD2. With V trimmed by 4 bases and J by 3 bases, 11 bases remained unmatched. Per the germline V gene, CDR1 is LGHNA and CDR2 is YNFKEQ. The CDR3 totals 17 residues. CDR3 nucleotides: TGTGCCAGCAGCCGTACCCCAGCTAGCGGGGCGACAGATACGCAGTATTTT. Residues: CASSRTPASGATDTQYF.

The CDR3 region has the DNA TGTGCCAGCAGCTCTCCTGACAGGGAAAACATTCAGTACTTC. It is translated as CASSSPDRENIQYF. The V and J genes are TRBV11-3 and TRBJ2-4; 7 bases align to TRBD1. There are 14 residues in the CDR3. V lost 4 bases, J lost 5 bases, and 5 bases stayed unmatched. Germline-derived CDR1 and CDR2 are SGHNT and YENEEA. Full variable domain (outside the CDR3, taken from reference TRBV11-3 and TRBJ2-4): EAGVVQSPRYKIIEKKQPVAFWCNPISGHNTLYWYLQNLGQGPELLIRYENEEAVDDSQLPKDRFSAERLKGVDSTLKIQPAELGDSAVYLCASSSPDRENIQYFGAGTRLSVL.

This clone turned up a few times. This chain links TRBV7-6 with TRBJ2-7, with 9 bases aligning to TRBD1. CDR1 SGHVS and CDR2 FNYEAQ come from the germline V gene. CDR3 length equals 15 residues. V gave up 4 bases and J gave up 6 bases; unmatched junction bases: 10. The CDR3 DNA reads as TGTGCCAGCAGCTCCGCGACAGGGGGAGCTGGCGAGCAGTACTTC. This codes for CASSSATGGAGEQYF.